This T cell receptor beta chain was identified in a study of CD8 T cells in Susac syndrome. With random hexamers, reverse transcription was performed on 0.5 to 1 ug of RNA. TCRdb analysed the immunoSEQ multiplex PCR reads with MiXCR anew, one entry per CDR3 protein. Among more than 200,000 distinct CDR3 sequences, about 94% were seen once, and the ten largest hold about 0.14%. V shed 6 bases and J shed 0 bases, with 9 bases lying between them. Germline V lookup: CDR1 DFQATT, CDR2 SNEGSKA (reference sequence). The CDR3 totals 14 residues. The count of this clonotype is one. Sequencing targeted TCR beta in blood CD8+ and CD4+ T cells.

The receptor was derived from a human donor with Susac syndrome. The sequencing sample was made of CD4+ T cells from PBMCs. The gene calls are TRBV20-1 and TRBJ2-6; possibly TRBD2 for D (6 bases). The CDR3 nucleotides are TGCAGTGCCGGGCGGGGCTCTGGGGCCAACGTCCTGACTTTC. As protein: CSAGRGSGANVLTF.